What follows are 11 T cell receptor beta chains derived from one specimen sequenced in a study of response to subunit inactivated influenza vaccine. TCRdb re-called the RT-PCR reads with MiXCR, one entry per CDR3 protein. This sample yields hundreds of thousands of distinct CDR3 sequences, of which about 15% are seen a single time; 6% to 7% belongs to the top ten. Material: PBMCs from blood, obtained 14 to 15 days before vaccination. These receptors originate from a man over 45 who received an inactivated influenza vaccine.

This clonotype was recorded many times. This sequence joins TRBV12-3 or TRBV12-4 and TRBJ2-7, with 11 bases identical to TRBD1. With V trimmed by 6 bases and J by 7 bases, 8 bases remained unmatched. This CDR3 contains 14 residues. CDR3 sequence reads: CASSPGQGAREQYF. In DNA form, the CDR3 reads TGTGCCAGCAGCCCTGGACAGGGGGCTCGTGAGCAGTACTTC.

The chain carries TRBV28 and TRBJ2-7; 9 bases are shared with TRBD2. Germline V CDR1 and CDR2: MDHEN, SYDVKM. Unmatched junction bases numbered 9, after V lost 5 bases and J lost 4 bases. CDR3 size: 15 residues. CDR3 nucleotide sequence: TGTGCCAGCAGTAATCTAGCGGGAAGTTCATACGAGCAGTACTTC. It yields the protein CASSNLAGSSYEQYF.

This chain joins TRBV7-9 and TRBJ2-3; the match to TRBD2 covers 15 bases. CDR3 size: 17 residues. Losses at the gene ends were 5 bases for V and 3 bases for J; bases not matched to a gene: 6. Germline V CDR1 and CDR2: SEHNR, FQNEAQ (reference sequence). The CDR3 DNA reads as TGTGCCAGCAGCCTCGGACTAGCGGGGGGGATGACAGATACGCAGTATTTT. This sequence encodes CASSLGLAGGMTDTQYF. Full variable domain (outside the CDR3, taken from reference TRBV7-9 and TRBJ2-3): DTGVSQNPRHKITKRGQNVTFRCDPISEHNRLYWYRQTLGQGPEFLTYFQNEAQLEKSRLLSDRFSAERPKGSFSTLEIQRTEQGDSAMYLCASSLGLAGGMTDTQYFGPGTRLTVL.

This clonotype has only a few counts. This chain uses TRBV5-1 with TRBJ2-3; 9 bases are shared with TRBD2. CDR3 length: 17 amino acids. V lost 4 bases to trimming and J lost 0 bases; unmatched junction nucleotides: 9. CDR1 is SGHRS, CDR2 YFSETQ, per germline. As DNA, the CDR3 is TGCGCCAGCAGCCCGACGCCCACTAGCGGGAGCACAGATACGCAGTATTTT. It is translated as CASSPTPTSGSTDTQYF.

The rearrangement links TRBV11-2 to TRBJ1-2; possibly TRBD1 for D (6 bases). Trimming cost V 5 bases and J 0 bases, with 19 bases left between them. The CDR3 has 17 residues. In germline, CDR1 is SGHAT, CDR2 FQNNGV. CDR3 DNA sequence: TGTGCCAGCAGCCTATACAGGGCCTTGGGTTCTAACTATGGCTACACCTTC. Translated: CASSLYRALGSNYGYTF.

With respect to this clonotype: The germline gene is not matched at one end of the junction; a read error may be the cause. The CDR3 nucleotides read TGTGCCAGCAGCCTAGCGGTGAGGTACAATGAGCAGTTCTTC. Encoded protein: CASSLAVRYNEQFF. The chain couples TRBV7-6 to TRBJ2-1; the match to TRBD2 covers 7 bases. CDR1 SGHVS and CDR2 FNYEAQ come from the germline V gene. CDR3 length: 14 amino acids.

Note on this clonotype: A read error may account for a junction end that differs from germline. V is TRBV6-2 or TRBV6-3 and J is TRBJ2-5; D is uncertain. The germline CDR1 and CDR2 sequences are MNHEY and SVGEGT. CDR3 length: 11 amino acids. This chain's CDR3 is CPSAGVETQYF. In nucleotides, the CDR3 is TGTCCCAGCGCCGGCGTGGAGACCCAGTACTTC.

The CDR3 loop is CASSWDRGGEKLFF. The CDR3 DNA reads as TGCGCCAGCAGTTGGGACAGGGGAGGAGAAAAACTGTTTTTT. The rearrangement links TRBV10-2 to TRBJ1-4, with 10 nucleotides matching TRBD1. This CDR3 has 14 amino acids. Germline V CDR1 and CDR2: WSHSY, SAAADI. With 5 bases clipped from V and 8 bases from J, the junction kept 5 bases outside the gene matches.

The chain couples TRBV11-2 to TRBJ2-1, with D hard to call. The germline V gene has CDR1 SGHAT and CDR2 FQNNGV. There are 13 residues in the CDR3. V lost 1 base, J lost 6 bases, and 7 bases lay in between. The CDR3 here is CASSLAPFNEQFF. CDR3 sequence (DNA): TGTGCCAGCAGCTTAGCGCCATTCAATGAGCAGTTCTTC.

This clonotype appeared a few times. The chain is built from TRBV18 and TRBJ1-3; no firm D call. CDR3 length equals 17 residues. V was pared by 2 bases and J by 0 bases, with 14 bases between. Per germline, CDR1 KGHSH and CDR2 LQKENI. The CDR3 spells CASSPKVVSSSGNTIYF. CDR3 coding DNA: TGTGCCAGCTCACCAAAGGTGGTCTCTTCCTCTGGAAACACCATATATTTT.

This clonotype was counted a few times. The chain has TRBV28 and TRBJ1-2; D is unclear. This CDR3 is built from 13 residues. V was clipped by 6 bases and J by 2 bases, with 10 bases between them. CDR1 is MDHEN, CDR2 SYDVKM, per germline. CDR3 in amino acids: CASSPAANYGYTF. The CDR3 region has the DNA TGTGCCAGCAGCCCCGCCGCCAACTATGGCTACACCTTC.